This T cell receptor (beta chain) was found in a study of blood T cell repertoires in COVID-19. Looked up from germline, CDR1 is SGHRS and CDR2 is YFSETQ. This CDR3 is 14 amino acids long. With 9 bases clipped from V and 2 bases from J, the junction kept 8 bases outside the gene matches. The table came from immunoSEQ multiplex PCR; TCRdb's copy has only in-frame clones and leaves some out. The sample holds about 80,000 clones, around 78% seen once. The source material was peripheral blood. The chain recombines TRBV5-1 with TRBJ2-3; TRBD1 agrees at 8 bases. This receptor was identified in a man aged 60-69 years with COVID-19, enrolled during active disease. CDR3 sequence: CATSRGPATDTQYF. The CDR3 DNA is TGCGCCACCTCCAGGGGGCCAGCCACAGATACGCAGTATTTT. Variable domain in full (rest from reference TRBV5-1 and TRBJ2-3): KAGVTQTPRYLIKTRGQQVTLSCSPISGHRSVSWYQQTPGQGLQFLFEYFSETQRNKGNFPGRFSGRQFSNSRSEMNVSTLELGDSALYLCATSRGPATDTQYFGPGTRLTVL.